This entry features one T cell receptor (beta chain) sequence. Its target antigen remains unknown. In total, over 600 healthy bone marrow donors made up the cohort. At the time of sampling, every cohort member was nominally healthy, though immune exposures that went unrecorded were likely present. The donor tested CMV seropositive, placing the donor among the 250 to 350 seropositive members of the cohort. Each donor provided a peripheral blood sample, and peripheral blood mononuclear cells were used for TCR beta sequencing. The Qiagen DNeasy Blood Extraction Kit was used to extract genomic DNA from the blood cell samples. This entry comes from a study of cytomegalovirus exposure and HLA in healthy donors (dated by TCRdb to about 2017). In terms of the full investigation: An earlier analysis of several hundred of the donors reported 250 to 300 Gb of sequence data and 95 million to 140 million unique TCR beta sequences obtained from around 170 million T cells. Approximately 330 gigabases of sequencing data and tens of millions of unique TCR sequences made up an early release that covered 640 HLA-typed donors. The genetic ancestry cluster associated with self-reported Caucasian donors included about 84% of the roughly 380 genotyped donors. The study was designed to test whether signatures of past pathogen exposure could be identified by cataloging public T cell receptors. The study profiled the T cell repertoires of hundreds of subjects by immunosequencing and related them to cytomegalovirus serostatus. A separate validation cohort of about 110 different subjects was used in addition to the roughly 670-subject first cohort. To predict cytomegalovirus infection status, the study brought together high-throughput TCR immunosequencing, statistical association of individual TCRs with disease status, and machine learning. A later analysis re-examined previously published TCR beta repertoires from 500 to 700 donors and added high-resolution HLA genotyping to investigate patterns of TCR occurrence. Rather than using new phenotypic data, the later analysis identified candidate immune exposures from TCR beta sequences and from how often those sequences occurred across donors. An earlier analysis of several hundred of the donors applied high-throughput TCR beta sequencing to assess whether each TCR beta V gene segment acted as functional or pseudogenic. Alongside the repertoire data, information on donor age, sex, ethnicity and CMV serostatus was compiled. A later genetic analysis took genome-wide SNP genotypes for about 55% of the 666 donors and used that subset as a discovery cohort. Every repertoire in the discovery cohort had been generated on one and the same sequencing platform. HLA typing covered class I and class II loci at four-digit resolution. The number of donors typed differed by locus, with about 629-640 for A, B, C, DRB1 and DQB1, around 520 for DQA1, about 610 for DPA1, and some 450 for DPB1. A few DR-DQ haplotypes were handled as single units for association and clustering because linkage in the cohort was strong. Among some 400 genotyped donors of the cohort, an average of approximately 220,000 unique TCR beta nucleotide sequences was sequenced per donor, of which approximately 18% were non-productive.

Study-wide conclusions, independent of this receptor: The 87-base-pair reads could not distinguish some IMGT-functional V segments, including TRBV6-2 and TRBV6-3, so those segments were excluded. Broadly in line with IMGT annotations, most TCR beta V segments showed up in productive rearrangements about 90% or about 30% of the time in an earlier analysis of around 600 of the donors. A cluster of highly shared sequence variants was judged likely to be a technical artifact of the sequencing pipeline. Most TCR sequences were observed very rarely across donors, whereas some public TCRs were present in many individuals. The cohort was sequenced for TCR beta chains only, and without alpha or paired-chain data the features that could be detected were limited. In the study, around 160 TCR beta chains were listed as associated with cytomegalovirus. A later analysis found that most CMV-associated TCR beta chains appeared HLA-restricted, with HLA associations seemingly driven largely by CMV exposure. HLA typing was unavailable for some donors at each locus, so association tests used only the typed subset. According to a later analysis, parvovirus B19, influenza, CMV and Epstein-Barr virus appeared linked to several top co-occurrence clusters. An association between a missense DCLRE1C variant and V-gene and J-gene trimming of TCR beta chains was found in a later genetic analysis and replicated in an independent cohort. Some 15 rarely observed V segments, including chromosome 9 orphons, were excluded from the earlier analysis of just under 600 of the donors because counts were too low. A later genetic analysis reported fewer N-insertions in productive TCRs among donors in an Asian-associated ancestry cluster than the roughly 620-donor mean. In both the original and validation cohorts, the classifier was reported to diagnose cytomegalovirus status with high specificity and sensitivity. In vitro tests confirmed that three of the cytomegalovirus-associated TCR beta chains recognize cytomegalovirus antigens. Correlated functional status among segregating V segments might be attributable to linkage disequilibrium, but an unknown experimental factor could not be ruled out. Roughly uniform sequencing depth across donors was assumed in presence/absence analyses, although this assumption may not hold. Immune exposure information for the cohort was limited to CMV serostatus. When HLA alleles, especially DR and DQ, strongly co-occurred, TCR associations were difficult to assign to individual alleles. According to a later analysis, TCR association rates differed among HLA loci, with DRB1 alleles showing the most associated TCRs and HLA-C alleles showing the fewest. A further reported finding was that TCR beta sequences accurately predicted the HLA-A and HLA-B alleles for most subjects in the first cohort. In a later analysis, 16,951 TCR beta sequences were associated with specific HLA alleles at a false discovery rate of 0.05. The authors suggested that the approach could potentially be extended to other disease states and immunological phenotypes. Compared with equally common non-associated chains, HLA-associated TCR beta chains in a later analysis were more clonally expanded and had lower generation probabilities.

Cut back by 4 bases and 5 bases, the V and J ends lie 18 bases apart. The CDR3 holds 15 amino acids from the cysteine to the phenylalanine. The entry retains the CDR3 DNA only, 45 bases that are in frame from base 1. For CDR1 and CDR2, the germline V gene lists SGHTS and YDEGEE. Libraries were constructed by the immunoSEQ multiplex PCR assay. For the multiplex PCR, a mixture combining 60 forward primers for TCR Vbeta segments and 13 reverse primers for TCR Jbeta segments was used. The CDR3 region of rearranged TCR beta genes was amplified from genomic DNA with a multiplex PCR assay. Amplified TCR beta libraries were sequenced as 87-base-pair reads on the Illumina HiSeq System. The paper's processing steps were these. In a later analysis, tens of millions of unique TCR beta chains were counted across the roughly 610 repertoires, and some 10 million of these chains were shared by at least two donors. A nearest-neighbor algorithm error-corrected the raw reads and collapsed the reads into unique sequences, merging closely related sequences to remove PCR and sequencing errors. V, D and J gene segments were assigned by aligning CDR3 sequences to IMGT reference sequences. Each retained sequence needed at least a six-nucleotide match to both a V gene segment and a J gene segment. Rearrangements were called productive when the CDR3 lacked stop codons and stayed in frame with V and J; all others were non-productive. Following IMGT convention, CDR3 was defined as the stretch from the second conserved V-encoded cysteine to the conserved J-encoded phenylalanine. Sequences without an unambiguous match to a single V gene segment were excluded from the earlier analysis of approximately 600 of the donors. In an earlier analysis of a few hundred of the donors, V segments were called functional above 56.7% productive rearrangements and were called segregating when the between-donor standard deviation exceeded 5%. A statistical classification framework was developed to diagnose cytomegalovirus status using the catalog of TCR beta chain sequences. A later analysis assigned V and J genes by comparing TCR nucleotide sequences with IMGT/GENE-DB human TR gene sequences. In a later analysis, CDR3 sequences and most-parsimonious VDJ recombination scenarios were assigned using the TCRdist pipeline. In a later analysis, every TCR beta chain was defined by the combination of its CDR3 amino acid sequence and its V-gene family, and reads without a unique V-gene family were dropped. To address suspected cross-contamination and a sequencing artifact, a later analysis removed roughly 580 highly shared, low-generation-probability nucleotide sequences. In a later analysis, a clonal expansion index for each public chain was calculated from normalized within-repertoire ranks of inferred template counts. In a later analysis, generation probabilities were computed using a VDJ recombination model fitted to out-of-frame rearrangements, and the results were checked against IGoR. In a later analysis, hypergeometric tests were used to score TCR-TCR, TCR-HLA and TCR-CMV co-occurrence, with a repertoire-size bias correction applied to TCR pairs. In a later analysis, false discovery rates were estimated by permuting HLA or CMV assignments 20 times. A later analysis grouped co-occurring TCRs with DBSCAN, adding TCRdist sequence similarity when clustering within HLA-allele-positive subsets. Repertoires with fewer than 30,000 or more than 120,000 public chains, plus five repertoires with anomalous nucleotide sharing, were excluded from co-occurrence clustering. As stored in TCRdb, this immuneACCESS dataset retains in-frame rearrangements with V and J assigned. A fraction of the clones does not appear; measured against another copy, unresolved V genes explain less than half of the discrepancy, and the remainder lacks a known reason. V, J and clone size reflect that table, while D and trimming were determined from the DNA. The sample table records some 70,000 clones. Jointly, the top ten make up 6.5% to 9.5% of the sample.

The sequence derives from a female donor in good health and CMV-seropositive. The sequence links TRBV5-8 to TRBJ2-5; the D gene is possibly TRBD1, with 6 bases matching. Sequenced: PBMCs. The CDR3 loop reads CASSLGRQGMETQYF. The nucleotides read TGTGCCAGCAGCCTGGGTAGGCAGGGGATGGAGACCCAGTACTTC.